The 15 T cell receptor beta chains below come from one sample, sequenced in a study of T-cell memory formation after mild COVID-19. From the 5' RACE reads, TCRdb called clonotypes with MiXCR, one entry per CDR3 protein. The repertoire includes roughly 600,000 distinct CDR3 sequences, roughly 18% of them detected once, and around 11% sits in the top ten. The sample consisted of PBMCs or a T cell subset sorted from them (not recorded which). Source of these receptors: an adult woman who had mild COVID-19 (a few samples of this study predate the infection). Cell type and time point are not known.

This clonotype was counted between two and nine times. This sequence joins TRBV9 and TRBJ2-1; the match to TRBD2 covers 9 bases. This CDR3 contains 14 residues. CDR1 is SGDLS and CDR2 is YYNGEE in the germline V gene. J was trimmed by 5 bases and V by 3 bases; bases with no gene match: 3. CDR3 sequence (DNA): TGTGCCAGCAGCGCGACTAGCGGAAACAATGAGCAGTTCTTC. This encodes CASSATSGNNEQFF.

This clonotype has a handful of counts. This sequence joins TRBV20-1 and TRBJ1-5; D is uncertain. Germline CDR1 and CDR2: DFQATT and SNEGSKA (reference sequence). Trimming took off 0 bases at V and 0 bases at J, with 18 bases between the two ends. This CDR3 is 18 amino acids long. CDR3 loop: CSARDPAAATSSNQPQHF. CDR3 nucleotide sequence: TGCAGTGCTAGAGATCCCGCAGCGGCGACTAGTAGCAATCAGCCCCAGCATTTT.

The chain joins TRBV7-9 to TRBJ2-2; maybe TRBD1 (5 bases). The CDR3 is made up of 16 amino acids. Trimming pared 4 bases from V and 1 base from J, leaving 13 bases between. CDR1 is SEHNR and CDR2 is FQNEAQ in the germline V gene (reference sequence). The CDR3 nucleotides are TGTGCCAGCAGCTCCAAATACACAGGGAACACCGGGGAGCTGTTTTTT. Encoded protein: CASSSKYTGNTGELFF.

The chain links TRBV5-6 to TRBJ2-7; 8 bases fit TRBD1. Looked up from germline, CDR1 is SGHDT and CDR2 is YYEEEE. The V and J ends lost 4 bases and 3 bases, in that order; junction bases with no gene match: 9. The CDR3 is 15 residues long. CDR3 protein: CASSDGQGPFYEQYF. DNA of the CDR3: TGTGCCAGCAGCGATGGACAGGGCCCTTTCTACGAGCAGTACTTC.

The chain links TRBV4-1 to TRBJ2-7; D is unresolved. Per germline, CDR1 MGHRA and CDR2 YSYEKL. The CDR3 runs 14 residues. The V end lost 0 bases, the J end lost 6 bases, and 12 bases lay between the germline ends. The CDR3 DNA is TGCGCCAGCAGCCAAGAAGGCGCATTGCGCGAGCAGTACTTC. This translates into CASSQEGALREQYF.

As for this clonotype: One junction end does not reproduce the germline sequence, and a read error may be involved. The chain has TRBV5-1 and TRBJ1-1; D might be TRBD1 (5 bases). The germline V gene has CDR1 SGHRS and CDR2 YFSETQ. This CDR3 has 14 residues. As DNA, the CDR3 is TGCGCCAGCCGCGGGGGACCCATGAAAACTGAAGCTTTCTTT. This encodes CASRGGPMKTEAFF.

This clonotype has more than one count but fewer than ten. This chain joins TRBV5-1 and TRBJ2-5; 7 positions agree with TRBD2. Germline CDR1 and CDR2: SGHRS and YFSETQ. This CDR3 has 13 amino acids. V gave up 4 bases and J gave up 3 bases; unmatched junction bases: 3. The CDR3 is CASSPAGEETQYF. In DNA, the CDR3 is TGCGCCAGCAGCCCCGCGGGGGAAGAGACCCAGTACTTC.

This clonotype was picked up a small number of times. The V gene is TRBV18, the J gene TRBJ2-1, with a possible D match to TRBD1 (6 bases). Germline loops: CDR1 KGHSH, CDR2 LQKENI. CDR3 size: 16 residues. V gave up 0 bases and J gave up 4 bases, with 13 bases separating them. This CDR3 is CASSPPGQGTYNEQFF. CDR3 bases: TGTGCCAGCTCACCACCAGGTCAGGGGACATACAATGAGCAGTTCTTC. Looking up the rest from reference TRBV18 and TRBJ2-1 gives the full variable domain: NAGVMQNPRHLVRRRGQEARLRCSPMKGHSHVYWYRQLPEEGLKFMVYLQKENIIDESGMPKERFSAEFPKEGPSILRIQQVVRGDSAAYFCASSPPGQGTYNEQFFGPGTRLTVL.

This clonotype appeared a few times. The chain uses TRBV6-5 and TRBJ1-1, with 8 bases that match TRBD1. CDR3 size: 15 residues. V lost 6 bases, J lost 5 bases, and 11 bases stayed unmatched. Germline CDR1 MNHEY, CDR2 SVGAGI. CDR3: CASSWGDRGVTEAFF. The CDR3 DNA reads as TGTGCCAGCAGCTGGGGTGACAGGGGTGTGACTGAAGCTTTCTTT.

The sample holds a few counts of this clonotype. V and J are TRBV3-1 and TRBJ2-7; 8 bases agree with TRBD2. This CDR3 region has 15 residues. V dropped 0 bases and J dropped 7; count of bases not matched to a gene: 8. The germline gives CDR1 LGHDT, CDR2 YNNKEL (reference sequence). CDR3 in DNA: TGTGCCAGCAGCCAAGACGGGGGGGCCCCGGGTGAGCAGTACTTC. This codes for CASSQDGGAPGEQYF.

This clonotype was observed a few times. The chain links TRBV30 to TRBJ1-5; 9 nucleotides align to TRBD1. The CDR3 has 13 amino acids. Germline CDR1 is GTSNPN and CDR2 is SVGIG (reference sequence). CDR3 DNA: TGTGCACTGGACAGGGGAGGCAATCAGCCCCAGCATTTT. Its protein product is CALDRGGNQPQHF.

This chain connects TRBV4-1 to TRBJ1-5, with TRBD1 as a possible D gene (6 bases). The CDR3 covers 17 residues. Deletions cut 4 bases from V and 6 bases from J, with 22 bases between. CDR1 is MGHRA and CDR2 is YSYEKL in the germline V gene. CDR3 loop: CASSPTIGAGGVQPQHF. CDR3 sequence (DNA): TGCGCCAGCAGCCCTACAATTGGTGCGGGGGGCGTTCAGCCCCAGCATTTT.

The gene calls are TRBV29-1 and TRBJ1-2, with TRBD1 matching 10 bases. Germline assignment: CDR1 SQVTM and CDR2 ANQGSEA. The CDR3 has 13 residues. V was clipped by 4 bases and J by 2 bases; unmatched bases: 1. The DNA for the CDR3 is TGCAGCGTTGCGGACAGGGGGAACTATGGCTACACCTTC. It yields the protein CSVADRGNYGYTF.

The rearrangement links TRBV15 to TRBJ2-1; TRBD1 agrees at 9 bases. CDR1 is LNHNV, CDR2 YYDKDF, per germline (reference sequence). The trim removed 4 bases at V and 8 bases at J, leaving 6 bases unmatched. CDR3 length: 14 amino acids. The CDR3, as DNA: TGTGCCACCAGCACCGGGACAGGGTTCGATGAGCAGTTCTTC. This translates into CATSTGTGFDEQFF. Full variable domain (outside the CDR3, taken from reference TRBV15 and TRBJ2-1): DAMVIQNPRYQVTQFGKPVTLSCSQTLNHNVMYWYQQKSSQAPKLLFHYYDKDFNNEADTPDNFQSRRPNTSFCFLDIRSPGLGDTAMYLCATSTGTGFDEQFFGPGTRLTVL.

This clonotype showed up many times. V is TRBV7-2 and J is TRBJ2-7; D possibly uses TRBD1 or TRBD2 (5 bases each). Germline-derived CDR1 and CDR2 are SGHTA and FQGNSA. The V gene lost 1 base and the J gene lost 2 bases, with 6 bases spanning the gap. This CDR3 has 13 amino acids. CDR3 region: CASSLVGAYEQYF. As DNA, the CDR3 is TGTGCCAGCAGCTTAGTGGGGGCCTACGAGCAGTACTTC. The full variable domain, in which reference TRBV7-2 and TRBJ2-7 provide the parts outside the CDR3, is GAGVSQSPSNKVTEKGKDVELRCDPISGHTALYWYRQSLGQGLEFLIYFQGNSAPDKSGLPSDRFSAERTGGSVSTLTIQRTQQEDSAVYLCASSLVGAYEQYFGPGTRLTVT.